These 8 T cell receptor beta chains were sequenced from one sample in a study of cytomegalovirus exposure and HLA in healthy donors. PCR primers comprised 60 Vbeta and 13 Jbeta primers. Method: immunoSEQ multiplex PCR; TCRdb's copy keeps in-frame clones and lacks some. Of under 200,000 clones in the sample, around 79% were seen once. The sequencing sample was made of PBMCs. All receptors derive from a male donor in good health and CMV-seropositive.

The V and J genes are TRBV30 and TRBJ2-2, with a possible D match to TRBD1 (6 bases). The CDR3 is 15 amino acids. The ends were cut back, 1 base at V and 3 bases at J, with 12 bases in the middle. Germline CDR1 reads GTSNPN; CDR2 reads SVGIG (reference sequence). CDR3 in amino acids: CAWSGLDSYTGELFF. As DNA, the CDR3 is TGTGCCTGGAGTGGTCTGGACAGCTACACCGGGGAGCTGTTTTTT.

This clone has more than one count but fewer than ten. This chain uses TRBV4-1 with TRBJ2-1; 9 bases agree with TRBD1. J was trimmed by 6 bases and V by 1 base; bases with no gene match: 16. There are 19 residues in the CDR3. Germline V gene data show CDR1 as MGHRA and CDR2 as YSYEKL. The CDR3 protein is CASSQGPGQGAGIGNEQFF. The CDR3 DNA reads TGCGCCAGCAGCCAAGGCCCGGGACAGGGAGCCGGAATAGGCAATGAGCAGTTCTTC.

This rearrangement joins TRBV4-3 to TRBJ2-3, with D tentatively TRBD2 (7 bases). The CDR3 sequence is 16 residues long. Germline V gives CDR1 LGHNA, CDR2 YSLEER. V was trimmed by 0 bases and J by 6 bases, leaving 16 bases between them. Written as DNA, the CDR3 is TGCGCCAGCAGCCAAGAAATAGGGGGGGGTGCGGATACGCAGTATTTT. Its protein product is CASSQEIGGGADTQYF.

This clone was recorded once. Other nucleotide sequences in the sample specify the same CDR3. V and J are TRBV7-3 and TRBJ2-5, with TRBD1 matching over 8 bases. CDR1 is SGHTA and CDR2 is FQGTGA in the germline V gene. With V trimmed by 4 bases and J by 5 bases, 3 bases remained unmatched. CDR3 length: 13 amino acids. As DNA, the CDR3 is TGTGCCAGCAGCTCTGACAGGGGTGAGACCCAGTACTTC. This encodes CASSSDRGETQYF.

This clone has only a few counts. The CDR3 protein is CASSLRTSYEQYF. The DNA of the CDR3 is TGTGCCAGCAGCTTAAGGACTTCCTACGAGCAGTACTTC. The chain has TRBV7-9 and TRBJ2-7; the D gene is possibly TRBD2 (5 bases). V was clipped by 2 bases and J by 1 base, with 6 bases between them. The length of the CDR3 is 13 residues. Looked up from germline, CDR1 is SEHNR and CDR2 is FQNEAQ (reference sequence).

This chain links TRBV27 with TRBJ2-7; D unresolved. V lost 5 bases to trimming and J lost 2 bases, with 10 bases between them. CDR1 and CDR2 (germline): MNHEY, SMNVEV (reference sequence). This CDR3 has 13 amino acids. CDR3 protein: CASSPGITYEQYF. The CDR3 DNA follows: TGTGCCAGCAGTCCGGGTATCACCTACGAGCAGTACTTC.

This clone has just one count. This sequence joins TRBV18 and TRBJ1-3, with TRBD1 matching over 9 bases. Germline values: CDR1 KGHSH, CDR2 LQKENI. The CDR3 is made up of 15 amino acids. V shed 2 bases and J 7 bases; nucleotides not matched to a gene: 6. CDR3 sequence: CASSPNRGQSNTIYF. CDR3 nucleotides: TGTGCCAGCTCACCAAACAGGGGGCAAAGCAACACCATATATTTT.

The table lists this clone with a few counts. This chain joins TRBV6-1 and TRBJ1-5, with D unresolved. Germline-derived CDR1 and CDR2 are MNHNS and SASEGT. The CDR3 totals 15 residues. V dropped 6 bases and J dropped 2 bases, with 14 bases sitting between them. In DNA form, the CDR3 reads TGTGCCAGCAGCAAACAACGAGGTGGCAATCAGCCCCAGCATTTT. This translates into CASSKQRGGNQPQHF.